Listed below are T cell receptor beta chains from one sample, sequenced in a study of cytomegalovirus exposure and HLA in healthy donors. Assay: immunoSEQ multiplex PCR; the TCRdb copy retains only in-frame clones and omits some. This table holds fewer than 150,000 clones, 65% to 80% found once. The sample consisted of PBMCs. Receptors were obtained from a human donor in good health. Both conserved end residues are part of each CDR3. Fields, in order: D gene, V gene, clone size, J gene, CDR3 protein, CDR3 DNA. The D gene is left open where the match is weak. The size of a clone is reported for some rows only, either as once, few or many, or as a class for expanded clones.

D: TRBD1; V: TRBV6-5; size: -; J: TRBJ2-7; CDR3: CASRPDRVREQYF; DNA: TGTGCCAGCAGGCCGGACAGGGTACGCGAGCAGTACTTC
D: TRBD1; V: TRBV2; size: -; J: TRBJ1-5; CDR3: CASSDRGPDQPQHF; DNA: TGTGCCAGCAGTGACAGGGGGCCCGATCAGCCCCAGCATTTT
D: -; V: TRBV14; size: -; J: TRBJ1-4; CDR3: CASSQGQAGEKLFF; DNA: TGTGCCAGCAGCCAAGGACAGGCCGGCGAAAAACTGTTTTTT
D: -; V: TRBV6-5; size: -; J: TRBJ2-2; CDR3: CASRGWSNTGELFF; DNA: TGTGCCAGCCGGGGATGGTCGAACACCGGGGAGCTGTTTTTT
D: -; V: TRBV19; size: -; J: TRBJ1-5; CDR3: CASSIVWGPNQPQHF; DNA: TGTGCCAGTAGTATAGTATGGGGCCCAAATCAGCCCCAGCATTTT
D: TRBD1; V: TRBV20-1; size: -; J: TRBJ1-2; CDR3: CSATDRDGYTF; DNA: TGCAGTGCTACCGACAGGGACGGCTACACCTTC
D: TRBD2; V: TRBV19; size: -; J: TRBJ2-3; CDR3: CASSGGLAGVQAPFTDTQYF; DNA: TGTGCCAGTAGTGGGGGACTAGCGGGAGTACAGGCCCCTTTCACAGATACGCAGTATTTT
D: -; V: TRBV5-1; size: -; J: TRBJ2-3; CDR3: CASRPTTDTQYF; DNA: TGCGCCAGCAGACCAACTACAGATACGCAGTATTTT
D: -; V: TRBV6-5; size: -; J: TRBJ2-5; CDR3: CASSPVAVKRETQYF; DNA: TGTGCCAGCAGTCCGGTCGCCGTGAAGAGGGAGACCCAGTACTTC
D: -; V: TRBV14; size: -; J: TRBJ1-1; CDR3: CASSIGHVATEAFF; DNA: TGTGCCAGCAGCATAGGACACGTCGCCACTGAAGCTTTCTTT
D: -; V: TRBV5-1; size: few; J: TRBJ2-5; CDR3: CASSLADRRETQYF; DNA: TGCGCCAGCAGCTTGGCCGACAGGCGCGAGACCCAGTACTTC
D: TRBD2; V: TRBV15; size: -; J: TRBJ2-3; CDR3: CATSRDHGGMADTQYF; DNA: TGTGCCACCAGCAGAGATCACGGGGGGATGGCAGATACGCAGTATTTT
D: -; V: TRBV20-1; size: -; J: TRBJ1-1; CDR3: CSASRQKAFF; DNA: TGCAGTGCTAGCAGACAGAAAGCTTTCTTT
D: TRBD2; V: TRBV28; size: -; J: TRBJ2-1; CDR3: CASSPLAGSSYNEQFF; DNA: TGTGCCAGCAGCCCCCTAGCGGGTAGCTCCTACAATGAGCAGTTCTTC
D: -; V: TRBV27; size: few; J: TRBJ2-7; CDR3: CASGPSPYEQYF; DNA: TGTGCCAGCGGCCCCTCGCCTTACGAGCAGTACTTC
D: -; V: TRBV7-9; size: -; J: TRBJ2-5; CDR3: CASSSVVAAYQETQYF; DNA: TGTGCCAGCAGCAGCGTAGTAGCAGCTTACCAAGAGACCCAGTACTTC
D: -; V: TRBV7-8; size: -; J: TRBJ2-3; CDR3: CASSFSTTGSTDTQYF; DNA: TGTGCCAGCAGCTTTTCTACTACAGGGAGCACAGATACGCAGTATTTT
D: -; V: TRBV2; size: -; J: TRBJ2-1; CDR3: CASSEAGGVGVEQFF; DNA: TGTGCCAGCAGTGAAGCCGGGGGAGTGGGGGTAGAGCAGTTCTTC
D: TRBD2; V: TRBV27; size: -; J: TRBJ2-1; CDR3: CASSTRTSGRIFVNEQFF; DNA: TGTGCCAGCAGTACCCGGACTAGCGGGAGAATCTTTGTCAATGAGCAGTTCTTC
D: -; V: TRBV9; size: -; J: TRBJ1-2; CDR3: CASSVEAGTQYGYTF; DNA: TGTGCCAGCAGCGTAGAGGCGGGCACTCAGTATGGCTACACCTTC
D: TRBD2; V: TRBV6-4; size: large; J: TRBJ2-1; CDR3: CASSEAGGTNEQFF; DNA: TGTGCCAGCAGTGAAGCGGGAGGGACCAATGAGCAGTTCTTC
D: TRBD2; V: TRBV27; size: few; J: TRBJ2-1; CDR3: CASSLGLAGYNEQFF; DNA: TGTGCCAGCAGTTTAGGCCTAGCGGGATACAATGAGCAGTTCTTC